This TCR beta chain was identified in a study of T cell responses to AZD1222 COVID-19 vaccine. Whole-study findings and limits: Only after the peak T cell response were repertoires sampled. Dominant CD4 TCR responses targeted spike regions 160-218 and 743-854. Clonal diversity was possibly underestimated, and white British individuals and females predominated among donors. Only a handful of individuals given AZD1222 were seropositive at baseline.

This table comes from immunoSEQ multiplex PCR, and its TCRdb copy is limited to in-frame clones, with some not included. The data hold 150,000 or so clones, with around four fifths observed a single time. Note on this clone: Its antigen is unidentified.

The germline V and J ends were trimmed by 1 base and 1 base, with 12 bases remaining between them. CDR3 size: 16 residues. The germline CDR1 and CDR2 sequences are WNHNN and SYGVQD (reference sequence). The material was peripheral blood, obtained on day 0 of MenACWY control vaccination. This TCR was sampled from an adult in good health. This rearrangement joins TRBV10-1 to TRBJ2-3, with D possibly matching TRBD2 (6 bases). CDR3 amino acids: CASSELKGGGTDTQYF. CDR3 sequence (DNA): TGCGCCAGCAGTGAGTTAAAGGGAGGTGGCACAGATACGCAGTATTTT.